This TCR beta chain comes out of a study of technical replicates of blood from a handful of donors. Sequenced by immunoSEQ multiplex PCR; TCRdb stores in-frame clones only, minus some. The data show approximately 77,000 clones, approximately 94% seen once. CDR3 length: 14 residues. The V gene's germline CDR1 is MNHEY and CDR2 SMNVEV (reference sequence). V shed 2 bases, J shed 2 bases, and the junction held 0 bases outside the gene matches. V usage is TRBV27 and J usage is TRBJ1-5, with TRBD1 identical over 7 bases. The receptor comes from a human donor in good health. Sequencing was performed on T cells isolated from PBMCs. The CDR3 loop is CASSLTGGNQPQHF. The CDR3 DNA reads as TGTGCCAGCAGTTTAACAGGGGGCAATCAGCCCCAGCATTTT.